These T cell receptor beta chains were read from a single sample in a study of CD8 T cells in Susac syndrome. TCRdb re-called the immunoSEQ multiplex PCR reads with MiXCR, one entry per CDR3 protein. The profile shows around 300,000 distinct CDR3 sequences, 65% to 90% of them singletons. Input material: CD8+ T cells from PBMCs. The source of these receptors is a human donor with multiple sclerosis. The conserved cysteine and the conserved F or W are not part of the CDR3 here. D genes are given only for firm matches.

ASRDPLRTGAMNTEAF	TRBV28	TRBD1	16	TRBJ1-1
ASSLILAQTYEQY	TRBV4-3	-	13	TRBJ2-7
ASRQGIRPYEQY	TRBV28	-	12	TRBJ2-7
ASSSRQDTQY	TRBV27	-	10	TRBJ2-3
ASSFLFGINWGYT	TRBV7-8	-	13	TRBJ1-2
ASTPDAGTEAF	TRBV19	-	11	TRBJ1-1
ASSLSLRLAASSSYNEQF	TRBV28	TRBD2	18	TRBJ2-1
ASSSTGPPGEQY	TRBV27	TRBD1	12	TRBJ2-7
ASSEAGQGALYEQY	TRBV2	TRBD1	14	TRBJ2-7
ASSSGTGYGDEQF	TRBV11-3	TRBD1	13	TRBJ2-1
ASSRRDYSYEQY	TRBV7-9	TRBD2	12	TRBJ2-7
ASTSGAEPISGANVLT	TRBV4-1	-	16	TRBJ2-6
SAYPDSVITDTQY	TRBV20-1	-	13	TRBJ2-3
AWSKTASNTGELF	TRBV30	-	13	TRBJ2-2
ASTSGRVYNEQF	TRBV19	TRBD2	12	TRBJ2-1
ASSQVASGGTMNTEAF	TRBV4-1	-	16	TRBJ1-1
ASSFVDRGVETQY	TRBV7-9	TRBD1	13	TRBJ2-5
ASSTWRGSNEKLF	TRBV6-5	-	13	TRBJ1-4